These T cell receptor beta chains were read from a single sample in a study of T-cell memory formation after mild COVID-19. MiXCR, run by TCRdb on the 5' RACE reads, gives a single entry per CDR3 protein. The table includes roughly 320,000 distinct CDR3 sequences, 25% to 30% detected once. The specimen was PBMCs or a T cell subset sorted from them (not recorded which). The receptors were sampled from an adult woman who had mild COVID-19 (a few samples of this study predate the infection). Cell type and time point are not known. Each CDR3 is given with its conserved first and last residue. Fields, in order: J gene, V gene, clone size, D gene, CDR3 protein, CDR3 DNA. The D gene is left open where the match is weak. Size tells how often a clone was seen (once, few, many) or the class of an expanded clone, and some rows leave it out.

TRBJ1-3 TRBV5-1 once . CASSLEGGFGNTIYF TGCGCCAGCAGCTTGGAGGGGGGATTTGGAAACACCATATATTTT
TRBJ2-1 TRBV7-2 few . CASRGPGSYNEQFF TGTGCCAGCAGAGGGCCGGGTTCCTACAATGAGCAGTTCTTC
TRBJ1-1 TRBV20-1 few TRBD1 CSARTGGIDTEAFF TGCAGTGCTAGGACAGGGGGCATCGACACTGAAGCTTTCTTT
TRBJ2-1 TRBV3-1 . TRBD2 CASSQGTSDNEQFF TGTGCCAGCAGCCAAGGGACTAGCGACAATGAGCAGTTCTTC
TRBJ1-5 TRBV7-8 few TRBD1 CASSLEAEDREDRSNQPQHF TGTGCCAGCAGCTTAGAAGCAGAGGACAGGGAGGATCGGAGCAATCAGCCCCAGCATTTT
TRBJ2-1 TRBV6-5 . . CASSPGRNEQFF TGTGCCAGCAGCCCAGGACGAAATGAGCAGTTCTTC
TRBJ2-7 TRBV5-1 few . CASSSAQGIGEQYF TGCGCCAGCAGCTCGGCTCAGGGTATTGGCGAGCAGTACTTC
TRBJ2-1 TRBV18 . . CASSPPQTGANNEQFF TGTGCCAGCTCACCACCGCAAACGGGGGCCAACAATGAGCAGTTCTTC
TRBJ2-1 TRBV4-1 few . CASSQEARAGTEQFF TGCGCCAGCAGCCAAGAGGCGAGGGCGGGGACGGAGCAGTTCTTC
TRBJ1-4 TRBV5-1 few . CASSLDSNNEKLFF TGCGCCAGCAGCTTGGATAGCAACAATGAAAAACTGTTTTTT
TRBJ2-4 TRBV7-6 . TRBD1 CASSLRIGRGQGRDIQYF TGTGCCAGCAGCTTAAGGATTGGTAGAGGACAGGGGAGGGACATTCAGTACTTC
TRBJ2-5 TRBV4-1 few TRBD2 CASSQPGLAGGKETQYF TGCGCCAGCAGCCAGCCGGGACTAGCGGGGGGAAAAGAGACCCAGTACTTC
TRBJ1-1 TRBV3-1 . . CASSQGARLGEAFF TGTGCCAGCAGCCAGGGGGCCCGTTTGGGTGAAGCTTTCTTT
TRBJ1-3 TRBV20-1 . . CSLEVGNTIYF TGCAGCCTGGAGGTCGGAAACACCATATATTTT
TRBJ1-2 TRBV29-1 . TRBD1 CSVEDGSGGRGYTF TGCAGCGTTGAAGATGGATCAGGGGGCAGGGGCTACACCTTC
TRBJ2-7 TRBV11-1 . . CASSFVGGGQYEQYF TGTGCCAGCAGCTTCGTGGGAGGGGGTCAGTACGAGCAGTACTTC
TRBJ2-5 TRBV6-6 few . CASSYSIWETQYF TGTGCCAGCAGTTACTCGATATGGGAGACCCAGTACTTC
TRBJ2-3 TRBV7-2 few TRBD2 CASSLVGLAGDTQYF TGTGCCAGCAGCTTAGTTGGGCTAGCGGGAGATACGCAGTATTTT
TRBJ2-2 TRBV18 few . CASSPRNAANTGELFF TGTGCCAGCTCACCACGCAACGCGGCGAACACCGGGGAGCTGTTTTTT
TRBJ1-6 TRBV5-1 few . CASSPDMRNSPLHF TGCGCCAGCAGCCCGGACATGCGAAATTCACCCCTCCACTTT
TRBJ1-6 TRBV5-6 . . CASSLQGADSPLHF TGTGCCAGCAGCTTACAGGGAGCCGACTCACCCCTCCACTTT
TRBJ2-1 TRBV5-1 few TRBD2 CASSPGTSGGSYNEQFF TGCGCCAGCAGCCCAGGGACTAGCGGGGGCTCCTACAATGAGCAGTTCTTC
TRBJ2-7 TRBV29-1 few TRBD1 CSVARDSSSYEQYF TGCAGCGTGGCCCGGGACAGTAGCTCCTACGAGCAGTACTTC
TRBJ2-3 TRBV9 . . CASSGPGSTDTQYF TGTGCCAGCAGCGGACCGGGATCCACAGATACGCAGTATTTT
TRBJ1-1 TRBV29-1 . . CSAKGATRGYTEAFF TGCAGCGCCAAAGGAGCCACTAGGGGTTACACTGAAGCTTTCTTT
TRBJ2-5 TRBV11-2 few . CASSRPNFMGNGETQYF TGTGCCAGCAGCCGACCCAACTTTATGGGGAATGGGGAGACCCAGTACTTC
TRBJ2-1 TRBV12-3/TRBV12-4 few TRBD1 CASTLGDRGYNEQFF TGTGCCAGCACCCTGGGGGACAGGGGATACAATGAGCAGTTCTTC
TRBJ2-3 TRBV6-2/TRBV6-3 few TRBD2 CASIKTSGGLHTQYF TGTGCCAGCATTAAGACTAGCGGGGGCTTGCATACGCAGTATTTT
TRBJ1-2 TRBV6-6 . . CASSYGEGKGYGYTF TGTGCCAGCAGTTATGGGGAGGGGAAGGGTTATGGCTACACCTTC
TRBJ1-2 TRBV12-3/TRBV12-4 . . CASSLAQDGSDGYTF TGTGCCAGCAGTTTAGCTCAGGACGGATCGGATGGCTACACCTTC
TRBJ2-1 TRBV24-1 . TRBD1 CATSDPDRGAYNEQFF TGTGCCACCAGTGACCCGGACAGGGGAGCCTACAATGAGCAGTTCTTC
TRBJ2-5 TRBV5-1 . TRBD1 CASSLDRGRETQYF TGCGCCAGCAGCCTCGACAGGGGGCGAGAGACCCAGTACTTC
TRBJ1-5 TRBV20-1 . TRBD1 CSARSSRDRASNQPQHF TGCAGTGCTAGGTCGTCCCGGGACAGGGCGAGCAATCAGCCCCAGCATTTT
TRBJ2-5 TRBV7-8 . . CASSSSGTRAQETQYF TGTGCCAGCAGCTCATCCGGAACTAGGGCTCAAGAGACCCAGTACTTC
TRBJ1-2 TRBV29-1 . TRBD1 CSVEAAFPDRVFYGYTF TGCAGCGTTGAAGCGGCATTCCCCGACAGGGTCTTCTATGGCTACACCTTC
TRBJ2-3 TRBV5-4 . TRBD1 CASSQRQGSTDTQYF TGTGCCAGCAGCCAACGACAGGGCAGCACAGATACGCAGTATTTT
TRBJ2-3 TRBV12-3/TRBV12-4 . TRBD1 CASSLWQGAGDTQYF TGTGCCAGCAGTTTATGGCAGGGGGCTGGTGATACGCAGTATTTT
TRBJ1-3 TRBV12-3/TRBV12-4 few . CASSLALGGSGNTIYF TGTGCCAGCAGTTTAGCGCTAGGGGGTTCAGGAAACACCATATATTTT
TRBJ2-1 TRBV13 . . CASSGILVGRGSYNEQFF TGTGCCAGCAGCGGGATACTAGTAGGACGGGGCTCCTACAATGAGCAGTTCTTC
TRBJ2-7 TRBV29-1 . TRBD2 CSVVLAGAPSYEQYF TGCAGCGTTGTGCTAGCGGGAGCTCCCTCCTACGAGCAGTACTTC
TRBJ2-3 TRBV7-9 . . CARIFLASGTDTQYF TGTGCCAGAATCTTCTTGGCTAGCGGCACAGATACGCAGTATTTT
TRBJ2-6 TRBV27 few TRBD2 CASSLSGGDSGANVLTF TGTGCCAGCAGTTTATCGGGGGGGGACTCTGGGGCCAACGTCCTGACTTTC
TRBJ2-2 TRBV15 few . CATSAPGLTNTGELFF TGTGCCACCAGCGCCCCTGGACTAACGAACACCGGGGAGCTGTTTTTT
TRBJ1-2 TRBV20-1 . TRBD1 CSARETRHTGAGNYGYTF TGCAGTGCTAGAGAAACCCGACACACAGGGGCCGGCAACTATGGCTACACCTTC
TRBJ1-2 TRBV29-1 . . CSVEPPSNYGYTF TGCAGCGTTGAACCCCCATCGAATTATGGCTACACCTTC
TRBJ2-1 TRBV4-1 few . CASSQAGTYNEQFF TGCGCCAGCAGCCAAGCCGGGACTTACAATGAGCAGTTCTTC